This record looks at one T cell receptor beta chain sequence and its context. Its recognized antigen is unknown. Base qualities are not recorded, but no much larger clone differs from it by a single base. TCRbeta CDR3 regions were amplified from genomic DNA using the immunoSEQ Assay, a bias-controlled multiplex PCR. As for the authors' bioinformatics: The number of nucleated cells in each sample was estimated by amplification of reference gene primers within the assay. To quantify the absolute abundance of each unique TCRbeta CDR3 rearrangement, sequence reads were collapsed and filtered. For each sample, productive Simpson clonality was calculated as the square root of Simpson's diversity index across productive rearrangements. Sourced from immuneACCESS, this table was stored by TCRdb with only in-frame sequences that have V and J called. A share of the clones is absent; for the studies checked, an unresolved V gene accounts for under half, and the remainder has no known explanation. The D gene and trimming were derived from the DNA, and the V and J assignments and clone size from that table. This sample lists 100,000 to 130,000 clones; about nine tenths were detected once. The ten largest clones represent approximately 1.2% of the sample.

Based on the germline V gene, the CDR1 and CDR2 sequences are LGHNA and YNFKEQ. The CDR3 covers 16 residues, taking in both the cysteine and the phenylalanine. The retained sequence is limited to the CDR3, 48 bases, with the frame set at the first base. V sheds 0 bases and J sheds 1 base, leaving 13 bases between their ends. The data are from a study of blood T cell repertoires in COVID-19 (TCRdb year 2020). General notes on the study: Samples covering the acute and convalescent phases of COVID-19 were provided by collaborators in the United States, Italy and Spain. The material from the prospective study consisted of cDNA or gDNA derived from T cells, B-cell-depleted T cells, or PBMCs. Subjects who had been exposed to COVID-19, were actively infected with it, or had recovered from it provided the deeply sampled blood TCRbeta repertoires that made up the dataset. The repertoires were released in a freely available public database intended as a resource for research on the immune response to SARS-CoV-2. The samples were drawn from two sources: the first 160 participants of the ongoing ImmuneRACE study, and over 1,000 subjects contributed by 6 global collaborators. A de-identified subject ID, COVID-19 status, age in years and sex were almost always included in the sample metadata. Where available, HLA class I and class II types were obtained from metadata supplied by the sample provider rather than from assay-based typing.

Collaborating institutions collected whole blood in K2EDTA tubes following their own protocols. For TCRbeta analysis, collaborator samples were shipped as frozen whole blood, as isolated PBMCs, or as DNA extracted from either sample type. What the research found in general, with its limitations: The quantity of clinical and demographic metadata differed by source and by participant and was supplied without curation.

The clonotype comes from a woman aged 25 to 39 with acute or convalescent COVID-19. The rearranged segments are TRBV4-2 and TRBJ2-7; the D segment could be TRBD2, given 7 matching bases. The sequenced material came from peripheral blood. The CDR3 region: CASSQESGGLSYEQYF. The sequenced DNA: TGTGCCAGCAGCCAAGAGTCCGGGGGGCTATCCTACGAGCAGTACTTC.